Detailed here is one T cell receptor beta chain. Antigen unknown. These data come from a study of radiotherapy plus CTLA-4 blockade in lung cancer. Study summary: Among all patients, about 19% showed objective responses, while roughly 31% had disease control. Overall study findings and caveats: TCR clones from tumors expanded in blood after radiotherapy plus ipilimumab.

This table comes from immunoSEQ multiplex PCR, and its TCRdb copy is limited to in-frame clones, with some not included. The sample contains tens of thousands of clones, around 85% of which appear only once. V was shortened by 5 bases and J by 1 base, with 15 bases between the two germline ends. CDR3 length equals 16 residues. The germline V gene has CDR1 LNHDA and CDR2 SQIVND (reference sequence). The chain uses TRBV19 and TRBJ1-5; no clear D. The source was peripheral blood, collected from a patient treated with radiotherapy plus ipilimumab. The TCR sequence derives from a human donor with non-small cell lung cancer who had a partial response to radiotherapy plus ipilimumab. The CDR3 DNA follows: TGTGCCAGTAGTTTAACGCAGGCCCGGAGCAATCAGCCCCAGCATTTT. Its protein is CASSLTQARSNQPQHF.